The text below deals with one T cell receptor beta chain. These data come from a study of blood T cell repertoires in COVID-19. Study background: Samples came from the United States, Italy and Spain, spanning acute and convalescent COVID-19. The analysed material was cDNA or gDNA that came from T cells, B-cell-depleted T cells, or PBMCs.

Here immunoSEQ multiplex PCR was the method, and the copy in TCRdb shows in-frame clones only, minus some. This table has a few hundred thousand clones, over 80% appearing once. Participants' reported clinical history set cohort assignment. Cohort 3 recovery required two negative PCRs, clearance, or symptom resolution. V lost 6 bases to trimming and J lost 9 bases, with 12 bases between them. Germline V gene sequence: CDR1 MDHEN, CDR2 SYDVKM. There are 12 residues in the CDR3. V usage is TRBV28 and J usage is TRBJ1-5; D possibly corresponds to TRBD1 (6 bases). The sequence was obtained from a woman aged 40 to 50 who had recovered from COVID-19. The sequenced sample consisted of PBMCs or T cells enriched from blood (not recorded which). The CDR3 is CASSERGSPQHF. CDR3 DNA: TGTGCCAGCAGCGAGAGGGGGTCGCCCCAGCATTTT.